The 14 T cell receptor beta chains below come from one sample, sequenced in a study of graft-versus-host responses after intestinal transplantation. For these receptors, no antigen is known. The assay was immunoSEQ multiplex PCR, and TCRdb's table has in-frame clones only and misses some. The profile shows about 88,000 clones, around 93% of them singletons. The source material was unstimulated CD4+ T cells sorted from spleen or lymph node cells, sampled before transplant. These receptors were obtained from a human donor who was the organ donor for an intestinal transplant.

CDR3 nucleotide sequence: TGTGCCAGCAGTGGGACTAGCGGGAGCACAGATACGCAGTATTTT. Translated: CASSGTSGSTDTQYF. This rearrangement joins TRBV25-1 to TRBJ2-3, with TRBD2 identical over 11 bases. The CDR3 runs 15 residues. V lost 4 bases, J lost 0 bases, and 0 bases stayed unmatched. The V gene's germline CDR1 is MGHDK and CDR2 SYGVNS.

The rearrangement uses TRBV7-3 and TRBJ2-2; D call uncertain. V lost 3 bases, J lost 5 bases, and 4 bases lay in between. Germline V lookup: CDR1 SGHTA, CDR2 FQGTGA. The CDR3 spans 12 residues. The CDR3 region is CASSFYTGELFF. Written as DNA, the CDR3 is TGTGCCAGCAGCTTTTATACCGGGGAGCTGTTTTTT.

This chain connects TRBV10-3 to TRBJ2-6, with TRBD2 identical over 8 bases. Germline V gene sequence: CDR1 ENHRY, CDR2 SYGVKD. The V gene end was trimmed by 0 bases and the J gene end by 0 bases; junction bases not matched to a gene: 4. This CDR3 spans 18 amino acids. The CDR3 nucleotides are TGTGCCATCAGTGAGTCCAGGGCGGGGGGCTCTGGGGCCAACGTCCTGACTTTC. Translation gives CAISESRAGGSGANVLTF.

The CDR3 protein is CATSRSLAVPNTGELFF. DNA for the CDR3: TGTGCCACCAGCAGATCGTTAGCGGTTCCGAACACCGGGGAGCTGTTTTTT. This chain uses TRBV15 with TRBJ2-2; D is perhaps TRBD2 (6 bases). This CDR3 contains 17 residues. With 2 bases removed from V and 0 bases from J, the gap between germline ends came to 13 bases. Germline-derived CDR1 and CDR2 are LNHNV and YYDKDF (reference sequence). The complete variable domain, with remaining parts taken from reference TRBV15 and TRBJ2-2, reads DAMVIQNPRYQVTQFGKPVTLSCSQTLNHNVMYWYQQKSSQAPKLLFHYYDKDFNNEADTPDNFQSRRPNTSFCFLDIRSPGLGDTAMYLCATSRSLAVPNTGELFFGEGSRLTVL.

V and J are TRBV28 and TRBJ1-2; no clear D gene. This CDR3 has 15 residues. The V and J ends lost 6 bases and 7 bases respectively, with 21 bases between them. The germline V gene has CDR1 MDHEN and CDR2 SYDVKM. CDR3 in amino acids: CASSYSPRAQLGYTF. CDR3 bases: TGTGCCAGCAGCTACTCCCCGAGGGCGCAGCTTGGCTACACCTTC.

CDR3 region: CASSSMGLSYNEQFF. The CDR3 DNA is TGTGCCAGCAGCTCGATGGGACTTTCATACAATGAGCAGTTCTTC. The chain is built from TRBV9 and TRBJ2-1; D is perhaps TRBD2 (6 bases). V lost 4 bases and J 4 bases, leaving 15 bases between the germline ends. Germline V gives CDR1 SGDLS, CDR2 YYNGEE. The CDR3 sequence is 15 residues long.

The V gene is TRBV7-3, the J gene TRBJ2-7; TRBD2 matches at 9 bases. Germline V gene data show CDR1 as SGHTA and CDR2 as FQGTGA. V was pared by 5 bases and J by 2 bases, with 10 bases of the junction left unmatched. This CDR3 comprises 16 residues. The CDR3 DNA follows: TGTGCCAGCAGCCCGAATAGAGCGGGAGGAACCTACGAGCAGTACTTC. It is translated as CASSPNRAGGTYEQYF. Combining the CDR3 with reference TRBV7-3 and TRBJ2-7 gives the whole variable domain GAGVSQTPSNKVTEKGKYVELRCDPISGHTALYWYRQSLGQGPEFLIYFQGTGAADDSGLPNDRFFAVRPEGSVSTLKIQRTERGDSAVYLCASSPNRAGGTYEQYFGPGTRLTVT.

The chain combines TRBV10-1 with TRBJ2-7; tentative D call: TRBD1 (5 bases). This CDR3 comprises 13 residues. The germline V and J ends were trimmed by 5 bases and 2 bases, with 10 bases remaining between them. Germline V lookup: CDR1 WNHNN, CDR2 SYGVQD (reference sequence). The CDR3 coding sequence is TGCGCCAGCAGTCCCGGACATACCTACGAGCAGTACTTC. This gives the protein CASSPGHTYEQYF.

The CDR3 loop is CASGDRRAGGPHEQYF. The CDR3 region has the DNA TGTGCCAGCGGGGATCGGAGAGCGGGAGGGCCCCACGAGCAGTACTTC. The V gene is TRBV7-9, the J gene TRBJ2-7; the match to TRBD2 covers 10 bases. This CDR3 is 16 amino acids long. V dropped 8 bases and J dropped 5; count of bases not matched to a gene: 15. The germline gives CDR1 SEHNR, CDR2 FQNEAQ (reference sequence).

The chain employs TRBV30 and TRBJ1-3; D unresolved. Germline CDR1 reads GTSNPN; CDR2 reads SVGIG (reference sequence). This CDR3 has 13 residues. The germline V and J ends were trimmed by 3 bases and 4 bases, with 10 bases remaining between them. The CDR3 region has the DNA TGTGCCTGGAGCCCGTTCGGGGGAAACACCATATATTTT. Translation: CAWSPFGGNTIYF.

The chain combines TRBV5-4 with TRBJ2-1, with no clear D. This CDR3 contains 14 residues. Germline CDR1 and CDR2: SGHNT and YYREEE (reference sequence). V dropped 2 bases and J dropped 7 bases, with 13 bases sitting between them. The CDR3 here is CASSLIGDRNEQFF. CDR3 in DNA: TGTGCCAGCAGCTTAATTGGAGATCGAAATGAGCAGTTCTTC.

V gene TRBV5-1 combines with J gene TRBJ2-3; TRBD1 is a possible D gene (5 bases). Germline V gene data show CDR1 as SGHRS and CDR2 as YFSETQ. This CDR3 has 15 amino acids. V lost 4 bases and J lost 1, with 13 bases in between. The CDR3 here is CASSPRRGGTDTQYF. Written as DNA, the CDR3 is TGCGCCAGCAGCCCCCGTAGGGGCGGCACAGATACGCAGTATTTT.

This chain connects TRBV6-5 to TRBJ2-7; D is undetermined. The CDR3 is made up of 15 amino acids. Germline loops: CDR1 MNHEY, CDR2 SVGAGI. With 0 bases removed from V and 0 bases from J, the gap between germline ends came to 9 bases. The CDR3 reads CASSYSPTRSYEQYF. CDR3 in DNA: TGTGCCAGCAGTTACTCGCCGACACGCTCCTACGAGCAGTACTTC.

This clone has just one count. The V and J genes are TRBV25-1 and TRBJ2-5; D might be TRBD2 (5 bases). Germline-derived CDR1 and CDR2 are MGHDK and SYGVNS. The CDR3 consists of 14 residues. V was shortened by 4 bases and J by 5 bases, with 14 bases between the two germline ends. The CDR3 DNA sequence: TGTGCCAGCAGTGCGCCCGGACGGAGGGAGACCCAGTACTTC. Amino acid sequence: CASSAPGRRETQYF.